A single T cell receptor beta chain is shown here with its context. Its antigen is not identified. This entry belongs to a study of cytomegalovirus exposure and HLA in healthy donors. Turning to the study itself: Unique TCRs numbering around 80 million, obtained from HLA-typed donors, made up an early data release.

It was with 60 Vbeta and 13 Jbeta primers that the PCR ran. Produced via immunoSEQ multiplex PCR; TCRdb's table is partial and in-frame only. This repertoire shows just over 150,000 clones, 70% to 90% found once; its top ten account for 2.3%. Study findings and constraints: The productive fraction for most TCR beta V segments was about 90% or about 30% in an earlier analysis.

The sequenced sample was PBMCs. The clonotype was recovered from a woman under 30 in good health and CMV-seronegative.

The CDR3 is CASSLFLDTQYF. As DNA, the CDR3 is TGTGCCAGCAGCCTATTTTTGGATACGCAGTATTTT. This chain joins TRBV2 and TRBJ2-3; D is uncertain. Trimming removed 6 bases from V and 6 bases from J, with 10 bases in between. This CDR3 comprises 12 residues. CDR1 and CDR2 from the germline V gene are SNHLY and FYNNEI.